This T cell receptor (beta chain) emerged from a study of blood T cell repertoires in COVID-19. CDR1 and CDR2 (germline): LNHDA, SQIVND (reference sequence). The V gene lost 6 bases and the J gene lost 0 bases, with 9 bases spanning the gap. The CDR3 sequence is 14 residues long. Under the authors' procedure: The authors estimated nucleated cell counts from reference gene primer amplification. TCRdb's table, derived via immunoSEQ multiplex PCR, lists solely in-frame clones and lacks some. The V and J calls and the clone size are those of that table, but D and trimming were determined from the DNA. This table holds roughly 200,000 clones, 70% to 80% found once.

This rearrangement joins TRBV19 to TRBJ2-4; D possibly corresponds to TRBD1 (6 bases). This clonotype originated in a woman in her forties or fifties with active or convalescent COVID-19. Specimen: peripheral blood. The CDR3 here is CASRDSIAKNIQYF. The DNA of the CDR3 is TGTGCCAGTAGGGACAGTATAGCCAAAAACATTCAGTACTTC.